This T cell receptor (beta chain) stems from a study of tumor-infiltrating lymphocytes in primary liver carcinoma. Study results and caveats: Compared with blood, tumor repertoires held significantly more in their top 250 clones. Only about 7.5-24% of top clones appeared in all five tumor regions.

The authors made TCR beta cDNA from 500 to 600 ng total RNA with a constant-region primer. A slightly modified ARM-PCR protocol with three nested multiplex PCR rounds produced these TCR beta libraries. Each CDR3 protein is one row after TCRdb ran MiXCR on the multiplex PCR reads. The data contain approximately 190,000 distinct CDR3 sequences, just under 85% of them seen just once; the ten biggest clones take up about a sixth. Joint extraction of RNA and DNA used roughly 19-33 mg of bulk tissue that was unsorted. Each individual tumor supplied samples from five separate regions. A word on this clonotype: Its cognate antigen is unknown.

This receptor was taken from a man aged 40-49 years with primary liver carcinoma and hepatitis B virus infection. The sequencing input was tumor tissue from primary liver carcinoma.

The CDR3 spells CASSVGEQGTYEQYF. CDR3 nucleotides: TGTGCCAGCAGTGTCGGGGAACAGGGGACTTACGAGCAGTACTTC. The gene calls are TRBV12-3 or TRBV12-4 and TRBJ2-7, with D perhaps matching TRBD1 (7 bases). The CDR3 loop spans 15 amino acids. With 5 bases removed from V and 4 bases from J, the gap between germline ends came to 18 bases.